The entry below gives a single T cell receptor (beta chain) sequence along with its context. This receptor's antigen is unknown. The sample holds no much larger clone one base away, and base qualities are not on file. V is pared back by 1 base and J by 11 bases, with 9 bases lying between the germline termini. The CDR3 runs 13 residues from the cysteine to the phenylalanine. The entry retains the CDR3 DNA only, 39 bases that are in frame from base 1. The germline V gene supplies CDR1 SGHTA and CDR2 FQGNSA. This record comes from a study of cytomegalovirus exposure and HLA in healthy donors (dated by TCRdb to 2016 to 2017). General notes on the study: An earlier analysis of 550 to 700 of the donors reported about 250 Gb of sequence data and some 120 million unique TCR beta sequences from approximately 180 million T cells. A later analysis re-examined previously published TCR beta repertoires from roughly 650 donors and added high-resolution HLA genotyping to investigate patterns of TCR occurrence. The later analysis used no new phenotypic data to find candidate immune exposures, relying instead on TCR beta sequences and their occurrence across donors. The number of typed donors differed by locus: about 620-630 for A, B, C, DRB1 and DQB1; 522 for DQA1; approximately 610 for DPA1; and 400 to 480 for DPB1. The genetic ancestry cluster associated with self-reported Caucasian donors included roughly 84% of the roughly 400 genotyped donors. An early release that covered approximately 600 HLA-typed donors contained about 300 gigabases of sequencing data and some 87 million unique TCR sequences. In an earlier analysis of roughly 600 of the donors, high-throughput TCR beta sequencing was used to judge whether each TCR beta V gene segment behaved as functional or pseudogenic. The study combined high-throughput TCR immunosequencing, statistical association of individual TCRs with disease status, and machine learning to predict cytomegalovirus infection status. A separate validation cohort of about 110 different subjects was used in addition to the 666-subject first cohort. The T cell repertoires of some 700 subjects were profiled by immunosequencing and related to cytomegalovirus serostatus. The study aimed to test whether cataloging public T cell receptors could reveal signatures of past pathogen exposure. Among around 400 genotyped donors of the cohort, an average of approximately 240,000 unique TCR beta nucleotide sequences was sequenced per donor, of which 15% to 20% were non-productive. Donor age, sex, ethnicity and CMV serostatus were compiled together with the repertoire data. A later genetic analysis used genome-wide SNP genotypes for about 60% of the roughly 700 donors, treating that subset as a discovery cohort. HLA typing included class I and class II loci at four-digit resolution. All discovery cohort repertoires had been generated using a single sequencing platform. A handful of DR-DQ haplotypes were handled as single units for association and clustering because linkage in the cohort was strong.

The cohort consisted of 650 to 700 healthy bone marrow donors. At the time of sampling, every cohort member was nominally healthy, though immune exposures that went unrecorded were likely present. The donor was CMV seropositive and was included in the group of 289 seropositive cohort members. A peripheral blood sample was collected from each donor, and TCR beta sequencing was performed on peripheral blood mononuclear cells. Genomic DNA was extracted from the blood cell samples with the Qiagen DNeasy Blood Extraction Kit. What the study reported, not specific to this receptor: Because counts were too low, about 15 rarely observed V segments, including chromosome 9 orphons, were left out of the earlier analysis of a few hundred of the donors. CMV serostatus was the only immune exposure information available for the cohort. Because the 87-base-pair reads could not distinguish some IMGT-functional V segments, including TRBV6-2 and TRBV6-3, those segments were excluded. A later genetic analysis associated a missense DCLRE1C variant with V-gene and J-gene trimming of TCR beta chains, and an independent cohort replicated the association. In vitro tests confirmed that a few of the cytomegalovirus-associated TCR beta chains recognize cytomegalovirus antigens. In a later analysis, the rate of TCR association differed among HLA loci, with DRB1 alleles having the most associated TCRs and HLA-C alleles having the fewest. In an earlier analysis of some 640 of the donors, most TCR beta V segments were observed in productive rearrangements about 90% or about 30% of the time, broadly matching IMGT annotations. A further reported finding was that TCR beta sequences accurately predicted the HLA-A and HLA-B alleles for most subjects in the first cohort. A later genetic analysis reported fewer N-insertions in productive TCRs among donors in an Asian-associated ancestry cluster than the 666-donor mean. Strong co-occurrence of HLA alleles, especially DR and DQ, made assigning TCR associations to individual alleles difficult. In this cohort, only TCR beta chains were sequenced, and detectable features were limited by the absence of alpha or paired-chain data. Because HLA typing was missing for some donors at each locus, association tests included only the typed subset. The sequencing pipeline was judged likely to have produced a cluster of highly shared sequence variants as a technical artifact. Most TCR sequences were observed very rarely across donors, whereas some public TCRs were present in many individuals. The study listed over 150 TCR beta chains as associated with cytomegalovirus. Correlated functional status among segregating V segments might be attributable to linkage disequilibrium, but an unknown experimental factor could not be ruled out. The authors suggested that the approach could potentially be extended to other disease states and immunological phenotypes. The classifier was reported to diagnose cytomegalovirus status with high specificity and sensitivity in both the original and validation cohorts. In a later analysis, most CMV-associated TCR beta chains were found to appear HLA-restricted, with HLA associations seemingly driven largely by CMV exposure. According to a later analysis, parvovirus B19, influenza, CMV and Epstein-Barr virus appeared linked to several top co-occurrence clusters. In a later analysis, some 17,000 TCR beta sequences were associated with specific HLA alleles at a false discovery rate of 0.05. Compared with equally common non-associated chains, HLA-associated TCR beta chains in a later analysis were more clonally expanded and had lower generation probabilities. The presence/absence analyses assumed that sequencing depth was roughly uniform across donors, and that assumption may not be true.

Library preparation employed the immunoSEQ multiplex PCR assay. A mixture of 60 forward primers for TCR Vbeta segments and 13 reverse primers for TCR Jbeta segments was used in the multiplex PCR. The CDR3 region of rearranged TCR beta genes was amplified from genomic DNA by a multiplex PCR assay. The Illumina HiSeq System was used to sequence the amplified TCR beta libraries as 87-base-pair reads. In the paper's pipeline: In a later analysis, 70 million to 95 million unique TCR beta chains were counted across the 650 to 700 repertoires, and roughly 10 million of these chains were shared by at least two donors. To remove PCR and sequencing errors, raw reads were error-corrected and collapsed into unique sequences using a nearest-neighbor algorithm that merged closely related sequences. CDR3 sequences were aligned to IMGT reference sequences to assign V, D and J gene segments. For a sequence to be retained, at least a six-nucleotide match to both a V gene segment and a J gene segment was required. A rearrangement counted as productive if the CDR3 had no stop codons and remained in frame with V and J, and every other rearrangement counted as non-productive. CDR3 was defined according to IMGT convention as the region running from the second conserved V-encoded cysteine to the conserved J-encoded phenylalanine. The earlier analysis of 450 to 750 of the donors excluded any sequence lacking an unambiguous match to a single V gene segment. In an earlier analysis of a few hundred of the donors, V segments were called functional above 56.7% productive rearrangements and were called segregating when the between-donor standard deviation exceeded 5%. A statistical classification framework was built for diagnosing cytomegalovirus status from the catalog of TCR beta chain sequences. In a later analysis, TCR nucleotide sequences were compared against IMGT/GENE-DB human TR gene sequences so that V and J genes could be assigned. In a later analysis, CDR3 sequences and most-parsimonious VDJ recombination scenarios were assigned using the TCRdist pipeline. In a later analysis, each TCR beta chain was defined by its CDR3 amino acid sequence together with its V-gene family, and reads lacking a unique V-gene family were excluded. A later analysis removed 592 highly shared, low-generation-probability nucleotide sequences to deal with suspected cross-contamination and a sequencing artifact. In a later analysis, a clonal expansion index was calculated for each public chain from normalized within-repertoire ranks of inferred template counts. In a later analysis, generation probabilities were computed using a VDJ recombination model fitted to out-of-frame rearrangements, and the results were checked against IGoR. In a later analysis, hypergeometric tests were used to score TCR-TCR, TCR-HLA and TCR-CMV co-occurrence, with a repertoire-size bias correction applied to TCR pairs. False discovery rates were estimated in a later analysis by permuting HLA or CMV assignments 20 times. In a later analysis, co-occurring TCRs were grouped using DBSCAN, and TCRdist sequence similarity was added for clustering within HLA-allele-positive subsets. For co-occurrence clustering, repertoires with fewer than 30,000 or more than 120,000 public chains were excluded, along with a handful of repertoires with anomalous nucleotide sharing. Held by TCRdb, this immuneACCESS table contains in-frame sequences only and omits some clones. Under half of the omission traces to an unresolved V gene where checked; the cause of the rest is unknown. That table is the source of V, J and clone size, and D and trimming were worked out from the DNA. The sample table lists some 110,000 clones, 80% to 85% of them with a count of one. Over 20% of the sample is taken by the ten largest.

The sample comprised PBMCs. The chain is made from TRBV7-2 and TRBJ1-6, with an unclear D gene assignment. The receptor was isolated from a man younger than 45 in good health and CMV-seropositive. CDR3 reads: CASSLGRVTPLHF. The DNA is as follows: TGTGCCAGCAGCTTAGGGAGGGTTACACCCCTCCACTTT.